These T cell receptor beta chains were read from a single sample in a study of shared clonotypes between healthy human individuals. The assay was immunoSEQ multiplex PCR, and TCRdb's table has in-frame clones only and misses some. The data show some 2 million clones, about 95% seen once. The sequencing sample was made of naive CD8+ T cells sorted from blood. The receptors were sampled from a man aged 18 to 29 in good health. CDR3s include the opening cysteine and the closing phenylalanine or tryptophan. The order of the fields is D gene, V gene, CDR3 length, clone size, J gene, CDR3 protein, CDR3 DNA. The D gene is left open where the match is weak. Part of the rows lack a size; the others show once, few, many or a class for expanded clones.

TRBD1	TRBV9	14	once	TRBJ2-7	CASSVTGGSYEQYF	TGTGCCAGCAGCGTGACAGGGGGCTCCTACGAGCAGTACTTC
TRBD2	TRBV6-5	15	NA	TRBJ2-1	CASSYLAGGVNEQFF	TGTGCCAGCAGTTACTTGGCGGGGGGGGTCAATGAGCAGTTCTTC
NA	TRBV10-2	14	NA	TRBJ1-1	CASSYRGTNTEAFF	TGCGCCAGCAGTTATCGGGGCACGAACACTGAAGCTTTCTTT
NA	TRBV19	11	NA	TRBJ2-7	CASGPLHEQYF	TGTGCCAGTGGACCCCTCCACGAGCAGTACTTC
NA	TRBV2	16	NA	TRBJ2-7	CASSELSDMGSYEQYF	TGTGCCAGCAGTGAATTGTCGGACATGGGCTCCTACGAGCAGTACTTC
TRBD1	TRBV9	15	NA	TRBJ2-3	CASSVVGTGQDTQYF	TGTGCCAGCAGCGTAGTCGGGACAGGGCAAGATACGCAGTATTTT
NA	TRBV6-5	14	NA	TRBJ2-5	CASSYLVGVETQYF	TGTGCCAGCAGTTATTTGGTGGGAGTGGAGACCCAGTACTTC
TRBD1	TRBV7-9	16	NA	TRBJ2-5	CASSLPRTGDQETQYF	TGTGCCAGCAGCTTACCCAGGACAGGGGATCAAGAGACCCAGTACTTC
TRBD2	TRBV7-3	15	NA	TRBJ2-7	CASSQNLAGMEEQYF	TGTGCCAGCAGTCAGAATCTAGCGGGGATGGAGGAGCAGTACTTC
NA	TRBV10-2	12	NA	TRBJ2-7	CASVEGSYEQYF	TGCGCCAGCGTGGAGGGGTCCTACGAGCAGTACTTC
TRBD1	TRBV14	17	NA	TRBJ2-7	CASSQDILGTGAGEQYF	TGTGCCAGCAGCCAAGATATTCTGGGGACAGGGGCTGGCGAGCAGTACTTC
TRBD1	TRBV29-1	14	NA	TRBJ1-6	CSVGTGDNNSPLHF	TGCAGCGTAGGGACAGGGGATAATAATTCACCCCTCCACTTT
TRBD2	TRBV6-6	16	NA	TRBJ2-3	CASSYSLAAPGGTQYF	TGTGCCAGCAGTTACTCACTAGCGGCCCCTGGGGGTACGCAGTATTTT
TRBD1	TRBV6-5	14	NA	TRBJ1-2	CASSLRTGVDGYTF	TGTGCCAGCAGTTTAAGGACAGGGGTTGATGGCTACACCTTC
NA	TRBV10-2	13	NA	TRBJ2-2	CASSEGGAGELFF	TGCGCCAGCAGTGAGGGGGGAGCCGGGGAGCTGTTTTTT
NA	TRBV5-6	17	NA	TRBJ1-3	CASSHTFTASSGNTIYF	TGTGCCAGCAGCCACACATTTACGGCCAGCTCTGGAAACACCATATATTTT
NA	TRBV10-3	14	NA	TRBJ2-2	CAISEGPNTGELFF	TGTGCCATCAGTGAAGGGCCGAACACCGGGGAGCTGTTTTTT
NA	TRBV9	15	once	TRBJ2-7	CASSVATAGTLEQYF	TGTGCCAGCAGCGTAGCTACGGCGGGGACCCTCGAGCAGTACTTC
NA	TRBV21-1	14	NA	TRBJ1-2	CASSDLTGGYGYTF	TGTGCCAGCAGCGATTTAACAGGGGGTTATGGCTACACCTTC
TRBD1	TRBV10-3	14	NA	TRBJ1-2	CAISTGATSYGYTF	TGTGCCATCAGTACAGGGGCTACAAGCTATGGCTACACCTTC
NA	TRBV6-1	12	NA	TRBJ2-7	CASSAGAHEQYF	TGTGCCAGCAGTGCAGGGGCACATGAGCAGTACTTC
NA	TRBV11-3	15	NA	TRBJ2-2	CASSQGYGGGGELFF	TGTGCCAGCAGCCAGGGGTACGGGGGCGGCGGGGAGCTGTTTTTT
TRBD1	TRBV2	13	NA	TRBJ2-2	CAGGQGYTGELFF	TGTGCCGGAGGACAGGGGTACACCGGGGAGCTGTTTTTT
TRBD1	TRBV10-3	15	NA	TRBJ2-7	CAISGGDRRSYEQYF	TGTGCCATCAGTGGAGGGGACAGGCGATCCTACGAGCAGTACTTC
NA	TRBV13	16	NA	TRBJ2-7	CASSLNFGTGTYEQYF	TGTGCCAGCAGCTTAAATTTTGGGACTGGGACCTACGAGCAGTACTTC
NA	TRBV7-2	15	once	TRBJ1-3	CASSPVRDSGNTIYF	TGTGCCAGCAGCCCCGTGAGGGACTCTGGAAACACCATATATTTT
NA	TRBV13	14	once	TRBJ1-1	CASSAGPKATEAFF	TGTGCCAGCAGCGCTGGACCGAAGGCCACTGAAGCTTTCTTT
TRBD2	TRBV5-6	15	once	TRBJ2-7	CASSTGLAGSYEQYF	TGTGCCAGCAGCACGGGACTAGCGGGATCCTACGAGCAGTACTTC
NA	TRBV29-1	12	NA	TRBJ2-5	CSVDLWEGTQYF	TGCAGCGTTGATCTCTGGGAAGGGACCCAGTACTTC
NA	TRBV5-6	17	NA	TRBJ1-3	CASSQLWTPSPGNTIYF	TGTGCCAGCAGCCAGCTATGGACGCCTTCTCCTGGAAACACCATATATTTT
NA	TRBV5-4	12	NA	TRBJ2-2	CASSLKTGELFF	TGTGCCAGCAGCTTGAAGACCGGGGAGCTGTTTTTT
NA	TRBV27	14	NA	TRBJ1-5	CASRQGVSNQPQHF	TGTGCCAGCAGACAGGGTGTTAGCAATCAGCCCCAGCATTTT
NA	TRBV7-9	13	NA	TRBJ1-4	CASSPEANEKLFF	TGTGCCAGCAGCCCAGAAGCTAATGAAAAACTGTTTTTT
NA	TRBV4-1	15	NA	TRBJ1-3	CASSIGISSGNTIYF	TGCGCCAGCAGCATAGGAATCTCCTCTGGAAACACCATATATTTT
TRBD1	TRBV9	15	NA	TRBJ2-7	CASSVAGDSSYEQYF	TGTGCCAGCAGCGTAGCCGGGGACAGCTCCTACGAGCAGTACTTC
NA	TRBV5-1	13	NA	TRBJ2-7	CASSSDAPYEQYF	TGCGCCAGCAGCTCAGACGCGCCTTACGAGCAGTACTTC
NA	TRBV5-8	13	NA	TRBJ2-7	CASSLALAREQYF	TGTGCCAGCAGCTTGGCCCTAGCTCGGGAGCAGTACTTC
NA	TRBV25-1	16	NA	TRBJ2-7	CASSVEARDGSYEQYF	TGTGCCAGCAGTGTGGAGGCCCGGGACGGTAGCTACGAGCAGTACTTC
NA	TRBV5-4	14	NA	TRBJ2-7	CASSLGLRLDEQYF	TGTGCCAGCAGCCTCGGACTGCGTCTGGACGAGCAGTACTTC
NA	TRBV19	13	NA	TRBJ2-1	CASSIESAGQQFF	TGTGCCAGTAGTATAGAGTCGGCGGGGCAGCAGTTCTTC
NA	TRBV19	13	NA	TRBJ2-7	CSSSPGPSYEQYF	TGTTCCTCGTCCCCCGGGCCCTCCTACGAGCAGTACTTC
NA	TRBV4-1	14	NA	TRBJ1-1	CASSQDLGLAEAFF	TGCGCCAGCAGCCAAGATTTGGGGTTGGCTGAAGCTTTCTTT
NA	TRBV4-2	15	NA	TRBJ2-7	CASSQERGTLYEQYF	TGTGCCAGCAGCCAAGAAAGAGGCACCCTCTACGAGCAGTACTTC
TRBD1	TRBV6-6	13	NA	TRBJ1-2	CASSYGDRDGYTF	TGTGCCAGCAGTTACGGGGACAGGGACGGCTACACCTTC
TRBD1	TRBV28	13	NA	TRBJ1-4	CASRQGEREKLFF	TGTGCCAGCAGGCAGGGGGAGAGAGAAAAACTGTTTTTT
NA	TRBV5-6	14	NA	TRBJ2-2	CASSLAATAGELFF	TGTGCCAGCAGCTTGGCCGCAACGGCCGGGGAGCTGTTTTTT
TRBD1	TRBV27	15	NA	TRBJ2-7	CASSFEGQGSYEQYF	TGTGCCAGCAGTTTTGAAGGACAGGGTTCCTACGAGCAGTACTTC
TRBD2	TRBV25-1	16	NA	TRBJ2-4	CAIKNLSRGSANIQYF	TGTGCCATCAAGAACCTCTCGCGGGGGAGCGCAAACATTCAGTACTTC
TRBD1	TRBV6-1	13	once	TRBJ2-5	CASSAGTEETQYF	TGTGCCAGCAGTGCCGGGACAGAAGAGACCCAGTACTTC
TRBD2	TRBV4-1	16	NA	TRBJ2-7	CASSSLGGGPSYEQYF	TGCGCCAGCAGCTCCCTAGGCGGGGGGCCCTCCTACGAGCAGTACTTC
NA	TRBV2	16	NA	TRBJ1-1	CASSPGTPLLSTEAFF	TGTGCCAGCAGCCCCGGGACACCCCTTTTGAGCACTGAAGCTTTCTTT
NA	TRBV30	18	NA	TRBJ1-1	CAWSATGTASWVNTEAFF	TGTGCCTGGAGTGCAACCGGGACTGCCTCTTGGGTGAACACTGAAGCTTTCTTT